This TCR beta chain was obtained from a study of long-term antiretroviral therapy in people with HIV. With regard to this clone: Its antigen is unidentified.

Investigators performed immunoSEQ version v3.0 at survey level. Assay used: immunoSEQ multiplex PCR; TCRdb lists only in-frame clones, some missing. This table has tens of thousands of clones, under 85% appearing once. The germline V gene has CDR1 WNHNN and CDR2 SYGVQD (reference sequence). Trimming removed 3 bases from V and 8 bases from J, with 4 bases in between. The CDR3 length is 11 residues. Study-wide points: In the period from about 2003 to 2018, blood was collected, possibly under older ART regimens.

The clonotype comes from a middle-aged woman with HIV. The genes are TRBV10-1 and TRBJ2-2; D is unresolved. Sequences were derived from unsorted PBMCs, sampled 1.1 years before starting antiretroviral therapy. The CDR3 DNA sequence: TGCGCCAGCAGTGAAGGTGGGGAGCTGTTTTTT. It codes for CASSEGGELFF.